This T cell receptor beta chain came from a study of T cell repertoires in cytomegalovirus infection. Overall study context: TCR beta signatures that were public indicated CMV infection and matching HLA type.

Study-level results: Adding up the frequency of public TCR beta families identified people who carried CMV plus the relevant HLA. Predominance within the ex vivo response was attributable to HLA-C-restricted CMV-specific TCR beta clonotypes.

This CDR3 is built from 15 residues. Germline lookup yields CDR1 WSHSY and CDR2 SAAADI. V lost 0 bases, J lost 1 base, and 10 bases lay in between. Judged by abundance, this clonotype is medium-sized. Its antigen is still unknown. A single record per CDR3 protein comes from TCRdb applying MiXCR to the reads. The sample holds around 43,000 distinct CDR3 sequences, 20% seen once. V usage is TRBV10-2 and J usage is TRBJ2-7, with D possibly matching TRBD2 (5 bases). The origin of this receptor is a human donor in good health (CMV status not recorded). Some clones in this sample may be carry-over from other donors' samples. The specimen was PBMCs, sequenced either directly or after in vitro stimulation (not recorded which). CDR3: CASSESSTTSYEQYF. CDR3 DNA: TGCGCCAGCAGTGAGTCGTCGACTACATCCTACGAGCAGTACTTC.